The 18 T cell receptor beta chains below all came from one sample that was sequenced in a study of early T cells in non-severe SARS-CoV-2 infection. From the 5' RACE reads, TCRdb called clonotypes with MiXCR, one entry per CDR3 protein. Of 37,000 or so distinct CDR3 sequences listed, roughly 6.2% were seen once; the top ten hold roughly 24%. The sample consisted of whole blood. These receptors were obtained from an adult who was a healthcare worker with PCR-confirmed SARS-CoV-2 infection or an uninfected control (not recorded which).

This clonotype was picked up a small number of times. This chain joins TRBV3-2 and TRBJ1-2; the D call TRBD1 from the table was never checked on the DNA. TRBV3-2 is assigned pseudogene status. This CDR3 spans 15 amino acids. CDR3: CASSRPGQGYHGYTF. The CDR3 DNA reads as TGTGCCAGCAGCCGGCCCGGACAGGGTTATCACGGCTACACCTTC.

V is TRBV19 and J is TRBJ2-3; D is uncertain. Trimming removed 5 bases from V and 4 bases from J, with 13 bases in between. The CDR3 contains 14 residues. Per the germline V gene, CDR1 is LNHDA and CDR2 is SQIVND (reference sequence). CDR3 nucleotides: TGTGCCAGTAGTGTAGGCGGACGGCCAGATACGCAGTATTTT. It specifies CASSVGGRPDTQYF.

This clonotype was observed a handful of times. CDR3 bases: TGTGCCAGCAGTACGACCGGGGAGCTGTTTTTT. This gives the protein CASSTTGELFF. The J gene is TRBJ2-2, the V gene TRBV7-6; D is uncertain. The CDR3 is 11 amino acids. The V end lost 6 bases, the J end lost 5 bases, and 4 bases lay between the germline ends. Germline values: CDR1 SGHVS, CDR2 FNYEAQ.

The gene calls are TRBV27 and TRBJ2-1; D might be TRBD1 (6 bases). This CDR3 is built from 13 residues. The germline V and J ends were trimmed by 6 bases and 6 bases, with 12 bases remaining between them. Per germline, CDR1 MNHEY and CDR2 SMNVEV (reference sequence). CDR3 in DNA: TGTGCCAGCAGCAGTTCGGACAGCAATGAGCAGTTCTTC. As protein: CASSSSDSNEQFF.

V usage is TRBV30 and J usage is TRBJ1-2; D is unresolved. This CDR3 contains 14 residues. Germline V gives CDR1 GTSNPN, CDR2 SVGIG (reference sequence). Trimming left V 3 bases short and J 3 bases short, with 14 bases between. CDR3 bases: TGTGCCTGGAGCGTACACGGACGGGACTATGGCTACACCTTC. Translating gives CAWSVHGRDYGYTF. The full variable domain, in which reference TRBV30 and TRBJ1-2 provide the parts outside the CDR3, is SQTIHQWPATLVQPVGSPLSLECTVEGTSNPNLYWYRQAAGRGLQLLFYSVGIGQISSEVPQNLSASRPQDRQFILSSKKLLLSDSGFYLCAWSVHGRDYGYTFGSGTRLTVV.

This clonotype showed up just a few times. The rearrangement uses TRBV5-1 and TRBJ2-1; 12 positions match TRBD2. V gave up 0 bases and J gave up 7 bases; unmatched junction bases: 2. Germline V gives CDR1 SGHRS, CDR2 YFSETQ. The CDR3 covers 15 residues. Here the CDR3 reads CASSLVTSGGNEQFF. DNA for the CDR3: TGCGCCAGCAGCTTGGTGACTAGCGGGGGAAATGAGCAGTTCTTC.

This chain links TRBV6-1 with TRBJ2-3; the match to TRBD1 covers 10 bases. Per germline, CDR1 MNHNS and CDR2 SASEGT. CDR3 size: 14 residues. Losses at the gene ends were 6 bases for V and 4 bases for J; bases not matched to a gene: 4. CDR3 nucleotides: TGTGCCAGCAGACGGGACAGGGGCCCAGATACGCAGTATTTT. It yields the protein CASRRDRGPDTQYF.

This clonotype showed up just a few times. CDR3 sequence (DNA): TGTGCCAGCAGTGACAACTATGGCTACACCTTC. Encoded protein: CASSDNYGYTF. V gene TRBV6-1 combines with J gene TRBJ1-2; D not resolved. V was pared by 3 bases and J by 2 bases, with 1 base between. The V gene's germline CDR1 is MNHNS and CDR2 SASEGT. The CDR3 contains 11 residues.

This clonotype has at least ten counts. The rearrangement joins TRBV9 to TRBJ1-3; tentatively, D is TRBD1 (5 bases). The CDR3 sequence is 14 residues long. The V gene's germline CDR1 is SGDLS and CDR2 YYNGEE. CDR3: CASGAVAAGNTIYF. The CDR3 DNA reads TGTGCAAGCGGGGCTGTGGCTGCTGGAAACACCATATATTTT.

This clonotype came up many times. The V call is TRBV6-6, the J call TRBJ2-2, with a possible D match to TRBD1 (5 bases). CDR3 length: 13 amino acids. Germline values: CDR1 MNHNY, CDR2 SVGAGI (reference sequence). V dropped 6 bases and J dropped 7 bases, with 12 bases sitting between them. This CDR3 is CASSPQGNGELFF. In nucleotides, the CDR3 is TGTGCCAGCAGCCCCCAGGGAAACGGGGAGCTGTTTTTT.

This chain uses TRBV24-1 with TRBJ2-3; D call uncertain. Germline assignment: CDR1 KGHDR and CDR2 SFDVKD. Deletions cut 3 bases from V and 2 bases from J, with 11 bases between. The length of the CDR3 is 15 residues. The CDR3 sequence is CATSDGRTYTDTQYF. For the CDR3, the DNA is TGTGCCACCAGTGATGGAAGAACTTACACAGATACGCAGTATTTT.

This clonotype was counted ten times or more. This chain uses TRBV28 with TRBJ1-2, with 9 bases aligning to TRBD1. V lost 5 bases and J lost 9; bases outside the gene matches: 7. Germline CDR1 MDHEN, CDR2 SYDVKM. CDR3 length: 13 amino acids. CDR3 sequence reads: CASSLPQGARYTF. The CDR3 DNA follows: TGTGCCAGCAGTCTCCCACAGGGGGCACGCTACACCTTC.

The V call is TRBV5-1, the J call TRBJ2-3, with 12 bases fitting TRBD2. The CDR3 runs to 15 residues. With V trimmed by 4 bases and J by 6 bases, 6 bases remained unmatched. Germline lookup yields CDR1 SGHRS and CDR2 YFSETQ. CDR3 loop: CASSPSGGASDTQYF. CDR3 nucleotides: TGCGCCAGCAGCCCTAGCGGGGGGGCCAGTGATACGCAGTATTTT. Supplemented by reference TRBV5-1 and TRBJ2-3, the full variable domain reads KAGVTQTPRYLIKTRGQQVTLSCSPISGHRSVSWYQQTPGQGLQFLFEYFSETQRNKGNFPGRFSGRQFSNSRSEMNVSTLELGDSALYLCASSPSGGASDTQYFGPGTRLTVL.

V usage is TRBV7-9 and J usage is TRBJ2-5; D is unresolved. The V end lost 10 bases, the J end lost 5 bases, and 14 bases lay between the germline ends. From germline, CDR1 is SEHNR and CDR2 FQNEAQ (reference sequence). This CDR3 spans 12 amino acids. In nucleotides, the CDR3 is TGTGCCACCCAGATGGTTGACGAGACCCAGTACTTC. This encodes CATQMVDETQYF. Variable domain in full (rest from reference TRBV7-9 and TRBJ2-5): DTGVSQNPRHKITKRGQNVTFRCDPISEHNRLYWYRQTLGQGPEFLTYFQNEAQLEKSRLLSDRFSAERPKGSFSTLEIQRTEQGDSAMYLCATQMVDETQYFGPGTRLLVL.

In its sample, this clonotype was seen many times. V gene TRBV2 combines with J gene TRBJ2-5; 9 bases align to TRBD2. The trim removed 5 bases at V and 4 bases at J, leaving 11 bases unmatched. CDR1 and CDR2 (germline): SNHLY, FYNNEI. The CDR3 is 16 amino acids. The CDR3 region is CASSSRKLAGVETQYF. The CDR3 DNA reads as TGTGCCAGCAGTTCTCGCAAATTAGCGGGAGTAGAGACCCAGTACTTC.

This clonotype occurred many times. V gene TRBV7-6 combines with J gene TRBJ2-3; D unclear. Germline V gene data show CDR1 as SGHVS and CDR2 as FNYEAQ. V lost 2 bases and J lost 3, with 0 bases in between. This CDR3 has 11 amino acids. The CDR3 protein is CASSLTDTQYF. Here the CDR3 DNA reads TGTGCCAGCAGCTTAACAGATACGCAGTATTTT.

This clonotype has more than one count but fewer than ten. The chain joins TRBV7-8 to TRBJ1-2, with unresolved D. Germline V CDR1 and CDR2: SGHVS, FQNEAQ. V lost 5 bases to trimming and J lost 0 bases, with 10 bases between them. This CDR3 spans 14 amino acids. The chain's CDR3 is CASSEDWSNYGYTF. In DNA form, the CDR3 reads TGTGCCAGCAGCGAGGACTGGTCTAACTATGGCTACACCTTC.

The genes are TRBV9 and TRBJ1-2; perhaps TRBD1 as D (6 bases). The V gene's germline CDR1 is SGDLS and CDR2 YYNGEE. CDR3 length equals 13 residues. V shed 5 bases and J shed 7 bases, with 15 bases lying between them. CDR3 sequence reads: CASSSQRGTGYTF. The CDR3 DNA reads TGTGCCAGCAGTTCCCAAAGGGGGACTGGCTACACCTTC.